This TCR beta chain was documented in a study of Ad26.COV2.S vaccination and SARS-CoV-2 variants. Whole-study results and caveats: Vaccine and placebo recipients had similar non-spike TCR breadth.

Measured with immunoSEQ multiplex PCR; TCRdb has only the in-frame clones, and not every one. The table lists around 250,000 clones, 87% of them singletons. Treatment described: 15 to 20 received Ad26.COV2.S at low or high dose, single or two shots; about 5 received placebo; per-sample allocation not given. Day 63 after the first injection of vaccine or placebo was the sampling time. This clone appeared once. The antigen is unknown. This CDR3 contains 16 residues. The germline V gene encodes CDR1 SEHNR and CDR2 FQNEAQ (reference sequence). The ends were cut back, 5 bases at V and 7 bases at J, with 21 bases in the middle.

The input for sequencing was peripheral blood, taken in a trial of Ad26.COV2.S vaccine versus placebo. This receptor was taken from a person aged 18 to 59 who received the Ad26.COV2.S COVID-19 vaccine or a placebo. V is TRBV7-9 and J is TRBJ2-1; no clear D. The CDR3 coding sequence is TGTGCCAGCAGCACACCCTTGGCCGGGCTAGGGAATGAGCAGTTCTTC. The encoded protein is CASSTPLAGLGNEQFF.